This paragraph reports one TCR beta chain. The antigen remains unidentified. This specimen belongs to a study of cytomegalovirus exposure and HLA in healthy donors. In the PCR, 60 Vbeta and 13 Jbeta primers were used. Methods used by the authors: A follow-up analysis tallied approximately 85 million unique TCR beta chains, some 11 million shared. Data came from immunoSEQ multiplex PCR; TCRdb stores just in-frame clones and leaves some out. The V and J calls and clone size were taken over from that table, and D and trimming were inferred from the DNA. This sample has roughly 150,000 clones, with 85% found just once. Study-wide points: A few CMV-associated chains proved CMV antigen-specific in vitro. Later analysis demonstrated an association between a missense DCLRE1C variant and TCR beta V- and J-gene trimming. For most TCR beta V segments, an earlier analysis put the productive rate at about 90% or about 30% of the time.

In germline, CDR1 is SEHNR, CDR2 FQNEAQ (reference sequence). CDR3 size: 16 residues. Trimming took 5 bases from V and 5 from J; bases not matched to a gene: 12. The sequence came from a woman between 18 and 29 years old in good health and CMV-seronegative. The V and J genes are TRBV7-9 and TRBJ2-3; 8 positions match TRBD1. The sample consisted of PBMCs. The CDR3: CASSLRRQGSGDTQYF. CDR3 bases: TGTGCCAGCAGCCTCCGACGACAGGGGAGCGGAGATACGCAGTATTTT.